This T cell receptor (beta chain) appears in the sequencing data of a study of cytomegalovirus exposure and HLA in healthy donors. Points from the study as a whole: Rare sequences made up most TCRs, while some public TCRs were found in many donors.

PCR involved 60 Vbeta and 13 Jbeta primers. Profiled with immunoSEQ multiplex PCR; TCRdb holds only in-frame clones, not every one. The table has fewer than 150,000 clones, approximately 77% seen once. As for this clone: Its antigen is undetermined.

The source is a man aged 25-45 years in good health and CMV-seronegative. Sequenced sample: PBMCs.

The CDR3 loop is CSVESWGQYKNIQYF. Written as DNA, the CDR3 is TGCAGCGTTGAATCATGGGGGCAGTACAAAAACATTCAGTACTTC. The rearrangement joins TRBV29-1 to TRBJ2-4, with D possibly matching TRBD1 (6 bases). The CDR3 loop spans 15 amino acids. Per germline, CDR1 SQVTM and CDR2 ANQGSEA. V lost 2 bases and J lost 3, with 14 bases in between.